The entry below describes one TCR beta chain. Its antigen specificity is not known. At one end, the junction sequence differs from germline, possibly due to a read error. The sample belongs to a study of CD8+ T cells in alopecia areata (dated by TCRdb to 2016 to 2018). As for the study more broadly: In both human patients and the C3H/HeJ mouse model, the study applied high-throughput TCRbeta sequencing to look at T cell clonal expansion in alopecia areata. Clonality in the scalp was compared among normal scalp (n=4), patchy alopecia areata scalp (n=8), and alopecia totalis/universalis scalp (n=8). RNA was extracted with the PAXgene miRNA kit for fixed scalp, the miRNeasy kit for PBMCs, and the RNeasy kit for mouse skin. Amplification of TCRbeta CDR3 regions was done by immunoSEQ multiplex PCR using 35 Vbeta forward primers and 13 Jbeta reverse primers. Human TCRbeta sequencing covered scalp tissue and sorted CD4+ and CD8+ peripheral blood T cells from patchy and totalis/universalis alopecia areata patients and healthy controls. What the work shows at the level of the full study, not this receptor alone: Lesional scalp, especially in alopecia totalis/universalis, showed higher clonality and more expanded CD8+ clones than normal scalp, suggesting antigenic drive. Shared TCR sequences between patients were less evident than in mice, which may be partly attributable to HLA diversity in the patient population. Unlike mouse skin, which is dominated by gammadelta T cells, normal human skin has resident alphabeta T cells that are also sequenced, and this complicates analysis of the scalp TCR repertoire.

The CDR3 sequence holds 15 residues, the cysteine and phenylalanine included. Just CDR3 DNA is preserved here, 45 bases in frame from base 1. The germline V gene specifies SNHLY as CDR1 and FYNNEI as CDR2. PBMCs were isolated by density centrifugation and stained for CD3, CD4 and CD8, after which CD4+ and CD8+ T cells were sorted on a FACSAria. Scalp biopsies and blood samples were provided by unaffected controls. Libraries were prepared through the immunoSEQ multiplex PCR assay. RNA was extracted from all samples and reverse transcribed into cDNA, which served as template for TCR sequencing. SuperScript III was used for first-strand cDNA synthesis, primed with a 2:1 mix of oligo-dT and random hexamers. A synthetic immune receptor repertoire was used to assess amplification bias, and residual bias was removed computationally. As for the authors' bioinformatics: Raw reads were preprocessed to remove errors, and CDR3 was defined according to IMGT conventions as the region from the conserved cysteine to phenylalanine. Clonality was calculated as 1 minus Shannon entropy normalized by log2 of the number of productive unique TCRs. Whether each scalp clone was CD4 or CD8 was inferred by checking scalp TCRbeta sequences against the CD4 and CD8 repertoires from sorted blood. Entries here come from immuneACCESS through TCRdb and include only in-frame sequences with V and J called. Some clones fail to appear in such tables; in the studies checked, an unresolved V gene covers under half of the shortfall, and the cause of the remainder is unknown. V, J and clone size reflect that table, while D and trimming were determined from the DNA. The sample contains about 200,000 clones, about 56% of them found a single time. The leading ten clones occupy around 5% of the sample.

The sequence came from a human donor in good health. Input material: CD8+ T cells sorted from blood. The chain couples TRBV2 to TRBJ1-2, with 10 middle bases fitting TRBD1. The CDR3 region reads CASNEGDRGWSGYTF. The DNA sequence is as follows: TGTGCCAGCAATGAAGGGGACAGGGGATGGAGCGGCTACACCTTC.